This entry concerns a single T cell receptor (beta chain). Trimming shortened V by 4 bases and J by 0 bases, and 6 bases separated the two germline ends. The CDR3 has 13 residues. Germline CDR1 and CDR2: MDHEN and SYDVKM. The data were taken from a study of control samples from healthy donors and cancer patients. Measured with immunoSEQ multiplex PCR; TCRdb has only the in-frame clones, and not every one. The clone table shows about 190,000 clones, with the ten largest holding under 2.5%. The receptor was isolated from a woman aged 25 to 39 in good health. V gene TRBV28 combines with J gene TRBJ1-1; the D is unclear. Sequencing input: blood. CDR3 nucleotide sequence: TGTGCCAGCAGTTCTAAGATGAACACTGAAGCTTTCTTT. This gives the protein CASSSKMNTEAFF.